The 5 T cell receptor beta chains in this list originate from one sample, sequenced in a study of cytomegalovirus exposure and HLA in healthy donors. PCR used 60 Vbeta primers and 13 Jbeta primers. Profiled with immunoSEQ multiplex PCR; TCRdb holds only in-frame clones, not every one. The table records approximately 100,000 clones, roughly 85% of them present only once. The sample comprised PBMCs. The receptors shown here come from a man between 60 and 75 years old in good health and CMV-seropositive.

The V gene is TRBV6-1, the J gene TRBJ2-3; weak D call: TRBD1 (6 bases). The CDR3 extends over 13 amino acids. Per germline, CDR1 MNHNS and CDR2 SASEGT. The V gene lost 7 bases and the J gene lost 3 bases, with 11 bases spanning the gap. In DNA, the CDR3 is TGTGCCAGCATCAAAGGGGGAACAGATACGCAGTATTTT. It specifies CASIKGGTDTQYF.

The chain links TRBV18 to TRBJ2-3; no firm D call. The germline gives CDR1 KGHSH, CDR2 LQKENI. V lost 6 bases to trimming and J lost 2 bases, with 9 bases between them. The CDR3 contains 13 residues. This CDR3 is CASSYDFTDTQYF. DNA for the CDR3: TGTGCCAGCTCCTACGATTTCACAGATACGCAGTATTTT. Variable domain in full (rest from reference TRBV18 and TRBJ2-3): NAGVMQNPRHLVRRRGQEARLRCSPMKGHSHVYWYRQLPEEGLKFMVYLQKENIIDESGMPKERFSAEFPKEGPSILRIQQVVRGDSAAYFCASSYDFTDTQYFGPGTRLTVL.

The genes are TRBV7-2 and TRBJ2-1; tentative D call: TRBD2 (7 bases). The germline gives CDR1 SGHTA, CDR2 FQGNSA. The CDR3 runs 14 residues. V gave up 7 bases and J gave up 10 bases, with 20 bases separating them. The CDR3 sequence: CASTFGGRTEEQFF. In DNA form, the CDR3 reads TGTGCCAGCACGTTCGGGGGGCGCACGGAGGAGCAGTTCTTC.

The gene calls are TRBV6-5 and TRBJ2-2, with 8 positions matching TRBD1. Per germline, CDR1 MNHEY and CDR2 SVGAGI. The CDR3 contains 15 residues. With V trimmed by 7 bases and J by 5 bases, 9 bases remained unmatched. CDR3 loop: CASNSRDRRTGELFF. The CDR3, as DNA: TGTGCCAGCAATTCCCGGGACAGGAGGACCGGGGAGCTGTTTTTT.

The chain carries TRBV29-1 and TRBJ1-2; TRBD1 might be the D (6 bases). The CDR3 is 12 amino acids. CDR1 and CDR2 (germline): SQVTM, ANQGSEA. The germline V and J ends were trimmed by 1 base and 4 bases, with 7 bases remaining between them. CDR3 in DNA: TGCAGCGTTGAAGGGACAGTCTATGGCTACACCTTC. Translation gives CSVEGTVYGYTF. Full variable domain (rest looked up from reference TRBV29-1 and TRBJ1-2): SAVISQKPSRDICQRGTSLTIQCQVDSQVTMMFWYRQQPGQSLTLIATANQGSEATYESGFVIDKFPISRPNLTFSTLTVSNMSPEDSSIYLCSVEGTVYGYTFGSGTRLTVV.